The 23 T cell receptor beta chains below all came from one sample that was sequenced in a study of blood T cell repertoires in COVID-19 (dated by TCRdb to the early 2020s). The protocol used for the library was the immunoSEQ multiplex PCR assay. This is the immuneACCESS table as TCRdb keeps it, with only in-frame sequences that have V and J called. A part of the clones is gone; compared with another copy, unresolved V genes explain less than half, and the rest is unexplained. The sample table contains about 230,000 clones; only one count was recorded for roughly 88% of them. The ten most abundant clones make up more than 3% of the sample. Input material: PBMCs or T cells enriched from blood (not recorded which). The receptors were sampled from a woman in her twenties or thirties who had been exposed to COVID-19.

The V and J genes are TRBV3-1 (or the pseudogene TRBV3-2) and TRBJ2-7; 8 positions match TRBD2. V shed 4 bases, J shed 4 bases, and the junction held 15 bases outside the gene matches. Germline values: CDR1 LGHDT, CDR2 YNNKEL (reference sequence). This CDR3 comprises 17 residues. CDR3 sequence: CASSPRGSGRNLYEQYF. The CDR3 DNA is TGTGCCAGCAGCCCCCGAGGGAGCGGGAGAAATTTGTACGAGCAGTACTTC.

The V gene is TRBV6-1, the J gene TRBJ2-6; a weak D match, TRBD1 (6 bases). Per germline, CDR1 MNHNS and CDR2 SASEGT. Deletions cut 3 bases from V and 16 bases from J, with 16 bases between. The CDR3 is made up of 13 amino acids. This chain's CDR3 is CASSDALYRELTF. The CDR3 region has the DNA TGTGCCAGCAGTGACGCGTTATACAGGGAACTGACTTTC.

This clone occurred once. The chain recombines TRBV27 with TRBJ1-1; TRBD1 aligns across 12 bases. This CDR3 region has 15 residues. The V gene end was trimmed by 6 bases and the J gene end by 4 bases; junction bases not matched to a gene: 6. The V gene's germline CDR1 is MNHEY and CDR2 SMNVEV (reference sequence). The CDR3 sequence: CASSRGTGGSTEAFF. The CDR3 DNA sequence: TGTGCCAGCAGCCGCGGGACAGGGGGCTCCACTGAAGCTTTCTTT.

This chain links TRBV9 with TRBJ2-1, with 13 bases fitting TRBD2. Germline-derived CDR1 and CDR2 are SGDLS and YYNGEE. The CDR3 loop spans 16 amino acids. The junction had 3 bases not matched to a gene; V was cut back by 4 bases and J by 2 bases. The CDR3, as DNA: TGTGCCAGCAGCCCCGGGACTAGCGGGGCCTACAATGAGCAGTTCTTC. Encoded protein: CASSPGTSGAYNEQFF.

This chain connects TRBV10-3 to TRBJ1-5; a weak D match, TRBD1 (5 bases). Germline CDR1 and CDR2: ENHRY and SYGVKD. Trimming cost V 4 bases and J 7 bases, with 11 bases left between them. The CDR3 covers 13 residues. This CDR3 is CAISVGARQPQHF. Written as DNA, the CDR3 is TGTGCCATCAGTGTTGGGGCCAGACAGCCCCAGCATTTT.

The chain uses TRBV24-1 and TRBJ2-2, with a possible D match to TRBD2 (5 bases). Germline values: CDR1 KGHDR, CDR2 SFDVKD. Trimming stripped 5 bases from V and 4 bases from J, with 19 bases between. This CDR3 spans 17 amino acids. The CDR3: CATSAGGPRGTTGELFF. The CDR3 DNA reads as TGTGCCACCAGTGCCGGTGGACCCCGGGGAACCACCGGGGAGCTGTTTTTT.

Written as DNA, the CDR3 is TGCAGCGTGAGCTACAGGGATAACACTGAAGCTTTCTTT. It specifies CSVSYRDNTEAFF. The V call is TRBV29-1, the J call TRBJ1-1, with TRBD1 as a possible D gene (6 bases). The germline V gene has CDR1 SQVTM and CDR2 ANQGSEA. V was pared by 6 bases and J by 2 bases, with 13 bases between. The CDR3 has 13 amino acids.

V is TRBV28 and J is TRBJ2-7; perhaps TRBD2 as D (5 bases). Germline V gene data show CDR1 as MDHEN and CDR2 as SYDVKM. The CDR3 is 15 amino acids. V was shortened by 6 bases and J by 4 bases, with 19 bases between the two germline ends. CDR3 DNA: TGTGCCAGCAGCCTAGCCGGACTCCTTTTATACGAGCAGTACTTC. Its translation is CASSLAGLLLYEQYF.

CDR3 in amino acids: CASSVEAGVGYEQYF. As DNA, the CDR3 is TGTGCCAGCAGCGTAGAGGCGGGAGTCGGCTACGAGCAGTACTTC. The rearrangement joins TRBV9 to TRBJ2-7; the match to TRBD2 covers 7 bases. Germline CDR1 reads SGDLS; CDR2 reads YYNGEE. The trim removed 0 bases at V and 3 bases at J, leaving 6 bases unmatched. This CDR3 is 15 amino acids long.

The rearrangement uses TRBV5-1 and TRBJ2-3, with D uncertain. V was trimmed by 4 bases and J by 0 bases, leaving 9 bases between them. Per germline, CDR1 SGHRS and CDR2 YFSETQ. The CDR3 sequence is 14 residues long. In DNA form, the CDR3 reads TGCGCCAGCAGCGTGGCAGGAAGCACAGATACGCAGTATTTT. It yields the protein CASSVAGSTDTQYF.

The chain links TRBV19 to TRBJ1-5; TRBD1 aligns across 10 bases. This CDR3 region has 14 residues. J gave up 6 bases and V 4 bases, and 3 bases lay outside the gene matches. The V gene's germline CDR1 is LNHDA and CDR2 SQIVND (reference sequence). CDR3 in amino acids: CASSTGTGAQPQHF. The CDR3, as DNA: TGTGCCAGTAGTACCGGGACAGGGGCTCAGCCCCAGCATTTT.

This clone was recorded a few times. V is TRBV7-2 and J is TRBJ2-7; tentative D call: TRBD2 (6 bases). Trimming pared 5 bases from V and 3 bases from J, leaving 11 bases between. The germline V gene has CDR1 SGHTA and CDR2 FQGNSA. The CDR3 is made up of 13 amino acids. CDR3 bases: TGTGCCAGCAGCGCGGGACTCAACTACGAGCAGTACTTC. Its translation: CASSAGLNYEQYF. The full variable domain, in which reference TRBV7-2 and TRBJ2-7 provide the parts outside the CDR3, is GAGVSQSPSNKVTEKGKDVELRCDPISGHTALYWYRQSLGQGLEFLIYFQGNSAPDKSGLPSDRFSAERTGGSVSTLTIQRTQQEDSAVYLCASSAGLNYEQYFGPGTRLTVT.

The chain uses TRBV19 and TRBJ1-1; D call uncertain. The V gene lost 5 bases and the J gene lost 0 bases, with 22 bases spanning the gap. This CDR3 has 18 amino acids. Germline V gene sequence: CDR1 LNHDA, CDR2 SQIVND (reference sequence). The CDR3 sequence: CASSFRHGTFSMNTEAFF. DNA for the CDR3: TGTGCCAGTAGTTTCAGACACGGTACCTTTTCTATGAACACTGAAGCTTTCTTT.

The CDR3 here is CASSPKGKVNSPLHF. CDR3 nucleotide sequence: TGTGCCAGCTCACCAAAGGGGAAGGTTAATTCACCCCTCCACTTT. The V and J genes are TRBV18 and TRBJ1-6, with D possibly TRBD1 on 5 matching bases. V dropped 2 bases and J dropped 6 bases, with 11 bases sitting between them. CDR3 length: 15 amino acids. CDR1 and CDR2 (germline): KGHSH, LQKENI.

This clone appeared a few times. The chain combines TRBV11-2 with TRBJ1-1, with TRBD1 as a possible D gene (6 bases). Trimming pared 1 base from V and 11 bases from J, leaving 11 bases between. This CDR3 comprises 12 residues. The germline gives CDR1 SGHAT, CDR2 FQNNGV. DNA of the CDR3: TGTGCCAGCAGCTTAGCAGGGGCGCAGGCTTTCTTT. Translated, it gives CASSLAGAQAFF.

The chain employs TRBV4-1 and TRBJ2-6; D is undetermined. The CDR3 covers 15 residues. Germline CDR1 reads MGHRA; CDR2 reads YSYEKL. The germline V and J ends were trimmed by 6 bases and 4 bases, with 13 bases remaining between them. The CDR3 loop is CASRTPSRGANVLTF. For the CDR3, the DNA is TGCGCCAGCAGGACCCCATCGCGGGGGGCCAACGTCCTGACTTTC.

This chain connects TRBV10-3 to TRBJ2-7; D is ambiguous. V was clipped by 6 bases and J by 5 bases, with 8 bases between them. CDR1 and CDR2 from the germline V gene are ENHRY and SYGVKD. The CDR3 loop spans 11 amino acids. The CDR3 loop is CAISQLDEQYF. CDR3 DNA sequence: TGTGCCATCAGCCAGTTGGACGAGCAGTACTTC.

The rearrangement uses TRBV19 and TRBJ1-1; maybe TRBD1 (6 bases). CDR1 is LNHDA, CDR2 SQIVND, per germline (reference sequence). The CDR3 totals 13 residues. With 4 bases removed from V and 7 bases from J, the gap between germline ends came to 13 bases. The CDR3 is CASSSRQALEAFF. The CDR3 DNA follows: TGTGCCAGTAGTAGCAGACAGGCCCTTGAAGCTTTCTTT. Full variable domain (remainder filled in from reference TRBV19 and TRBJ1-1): DGGITQSPKYLFRKEGQNVTLSCEQNLNHDAMYWYRQDPGQGLRLIYYSQIVNDFQKGDIAEGYSVSREKKESFPLTVTSAQKNPTAFYLCASSSRQALEAFFGQGTRLTVV.

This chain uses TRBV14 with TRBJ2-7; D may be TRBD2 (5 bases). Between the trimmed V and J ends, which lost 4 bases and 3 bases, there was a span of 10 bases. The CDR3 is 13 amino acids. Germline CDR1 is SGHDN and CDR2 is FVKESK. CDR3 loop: CASSPRGIYEQYF. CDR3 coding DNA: TGTGCCAGCAGCCCCCGAGGGATCTACGAGCAGTACTTC. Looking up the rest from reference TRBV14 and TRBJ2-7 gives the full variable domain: EAGVTQFPSHSVIEKGQTVTLRCDPISGHDNLYWYRRVMGKEIKFLLHFVKESKQDESGMPNNRFLAERTGGTYSTLKVQPAELEDSGVYFCASSPRGIYEQYFGPGTRLTVT.

The chain's CDR3 is CASSLGLGRDEQYF. CDR3 nucleotides: TGCGCCAGCAGCTTGGGGTTGGGGAGGGACGAGCAGTACTTC. This rearrangement joins TRBV5-1 to TRBJ2-7; 7 nucleotides agree with TRBD2. The CDR3 length is 14 residues. Germline V gene data show CDR1 as SGHRS and CDR2 as YFSETQ. The trim removed 0 bases at V and 5 bases at J, leaving 5 bases unmatched.

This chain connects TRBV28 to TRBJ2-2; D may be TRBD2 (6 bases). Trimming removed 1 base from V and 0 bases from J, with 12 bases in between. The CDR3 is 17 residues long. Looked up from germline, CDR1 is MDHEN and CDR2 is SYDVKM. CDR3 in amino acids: CASSLSVRLANTGELFF. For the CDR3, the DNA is TGTGCCAGCAGTTTATCCGTTAGACTAGCGAACACCGGGGAGCTGTTTTTT.

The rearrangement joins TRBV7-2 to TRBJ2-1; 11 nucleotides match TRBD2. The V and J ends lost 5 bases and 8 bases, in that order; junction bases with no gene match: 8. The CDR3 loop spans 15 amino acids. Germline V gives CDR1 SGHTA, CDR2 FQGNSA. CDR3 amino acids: CASSVVSGRADEQFF. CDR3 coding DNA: TGTGCCAGCAGCGTAGTTAGCGGGAGGGCCGATGAGCAGTTCTTC.

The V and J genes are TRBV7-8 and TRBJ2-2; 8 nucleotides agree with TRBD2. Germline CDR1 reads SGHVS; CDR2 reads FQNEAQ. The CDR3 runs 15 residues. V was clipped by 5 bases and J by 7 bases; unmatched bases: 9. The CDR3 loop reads CASSPLAGSHGELFF. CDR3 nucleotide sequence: TGTGCCAGCAGCCCCCTAGCGGGCAGTCACGGGGAGCTGTTTTTT.